The rows below give T cell receptor beta chains drawn from one sample of a study of cytomegalovirus exposure and HLA in healthy donors. The data were produced by immunoSEQ multiplex PCR, yet TCRdb's version contains in-frame clones alone and is incomplete. In the table there are 180,000 or so clones, around 74% of which are singletons. The sample was PBMCs. The receptors were gathered from a male donor in good health and CMV-seronegative. Each CDR3 is given with its conserved first and last residue.

len,v_gene,CDR3aa
12,TRBV7-2,CASSPPGFTQYF
14,TRBV27,CASSRPSGYNEQFF
17,TRBV2,CASSSGLAGGITDTQYF
14,TRBV6-5,CASSYERGTHEQYF
14,TRBV28,CASTPGQGSAGYTF
12,TRBV27,CASSQLNQPQHF
14,TRBV19,CASTGQGVGNTIYF
15,TRBV25-1,CASSEPSGSAYEQYF
17,TRBV28,CASSNIPGTSASYEQYF
14,TRBV30,CAWSIEGSNTEAFF
15,TRBV7-8,CASSLTGISNQPQHF
13,TRBV6-1,CASAQGAYQPQHF
16,TRBV11-2,CASSDGLADHYNEQFF
14,TRBV9,CASSVGGEMYEQYF
11,TRBV7-9,CSSSPKNIQYF
15,TRBV28,CASRSISNSNQPQHF
13,TRBV28,CASRDSSYNEQFF
14,TRBV6-5,CASSRDRLSYGYTF
14,TRBV30,CGLQGSSYNSPLHF
15,TRBV6-6,CASRYSGRAYNEQFF
13,TRBV19,CASDGHSNQPQHF
15,TRBV18,CASSTRGALTDTQYF
12,TRBV29-1,CSVEDRGTEAFF
14,TRBV9,CASSATGTGNTIYF
14,TRBV6-1,CASSEAGGNQPQHF
16,TRBV11-2,CASSLMGLAGSYEQYF
16,TRBV9,CASSGTQGFSGNTIYF
14,TRBV28,CASTEDSGLNTQYF